This TCR beta chain was sequenced during a study of blood T cell repertoires in COVID-19 (TCRdb year 2020). For the study in its entirety: Samples covering the acute and convalescent phases of COVID-19 were provided by collaborators in the United States, Italy and Spain. The prospective study material was composed of cDNA or gDNA derived from T cells, B-cell-depleted T cells, or PBMCs. Deeply sampled blood TCRbeta repertoires from subjects exposed to, actively infected with, or recovered from COVID-19 were included in the dataset. The repertoires were released in a freely available public database meant as a resource for research on the immune response to SARS-CoV-2. Samples were obtained from the ongoing ImmuneRACE study (first 160 participants) and from over 1,000 subjects provided by 6 global collaborators. The sample metadata nearly always contained a de-identified subject ID, COVID-19 status, age in years and sex. HLA class I and class II types, where available, came from metadata supplied by the sample provider rather than from assay-based typing.

In the prospective study, participants were roughly 18 to 95 years old, resided in 25 or so geographic areas of the United States, and were enrolled through a virtual design. In the prospective study, cohorts were assigned on the basis of participant-reported clinical history obtained from a screening survey and a study questionnaire. Mobile phlebotomists in the prospective study collected whole blood, serum and a nasopharyngeal or oropharyngeal swab from every participant. Participants in the prospective study had the option to provide additional blood draws and questionnaires over an approximately two-month period. Blood samples from the prospective study were shipped frozen or at room temperature prior to DNA extraction. Regarding this clone: The specificity of this receptor is unknown. Base qualities are not recorded, but no much larger clone differs from it by a single base.

The germline V gene supplies CDR1 KGHSH and CDR2 LQKENI. The CDR3 contains 15 residues, cysteine and phenylalanine counted. Only CDR3 DNA remains: 45 bases, in frame from the first base. The germline V and J ends show losses of 3 bases and 6 bases respectively, and no gene match explains 2 bases of the junction. General study outcomes and caveats: Clinical and demographic metadata were provided uncurated, with the amount varying by source and participant.

TCRbeta CDR3 regions were amplified from genomic DNA using the immunoSEQ Assay, a bias-controlled multiplex PCR. The paper's data handling went like this. Nucleated cell counts per sample were estimated from amplification of reference gene primers within the assay. To quantify the absolute abundance of each unique TCRbeta CDR3 rearrangement, sequence reads were collapsed and filtered. For each sample, productive Simpson clonality was calculated as the square root of Simpson's diversity index over productive rearrangements. TCRdb took this table from immuneACCESS and kept in-frame rearrangements with V and J called. Such tables lack part of the clones; where checked against another copy, unresolved V genes explain under half of the gap, and the rest is unexplained. V and J calls plus clone size are reproduced from that table; the DNA served to infer D and trimming. The table for this sample lists 250,000 to 300,000 clones; more than 75% of them were counted only once. Clones ranked in the top ten supply over 2% of the sample.

The sequencing sample was made of PBMCs or T cells enriched from blood (not recorded which). This clonotype was sampled from a woman aged 40 to 50 with acute COVID-19. The V gene is TRBV18 and the J gene is TRBJ1-6; 10 bases in between match TRBD1. CDR3 region: CASSPGQGGNSPLHF. The bases read TGTGCCAGCTCACCCGGACAGGGGGGTAATTCACCCCTCCACTTT.